The 20 T cell receptor beta chains presented below share a single source sample, sequenced in a study of cytomegalovirus exposure and HLA in healthy donors. 13 Jbeta primers and 60 Vbeta primers were used for the PCR. The data were produced by immunoSEQ multiplex PCR, yet TCRdb's version contains in-frame clones alone and is incomplete. The sample includes hundreds of thousands of clones, roughly two thirds seen only once; the top ten take 2% to 2.5%. Specimen: PBMCs. All receptors come from a female donor in good health and CMV-seronegative.

This clone was seen just once. The V call is TRBV27, the J call TRBJ1-1; 12 nucleotides align to TRBD1. The CDR3 extends over 17 amino acids. Germline trimming cut 4 bases from V and 2 bases from J; bases unmatched to any gene: 8. Germline assignment: CDR1 MNHEY and CDR2 SMNVEV (reference sequence). The CDR3 DNA follows: TGTGCCAGCAGTTCCCTGTCGGGACAGGGGGCCAACACTGAAGCTTTCTTT. This codes for CASSSLSGQGANTEAFF.

The rearrangement uses TRBV5-6 and TRBJ1-1, with D unresolved. CDR1 and CDR2 (germline): SGHDT, YYEEEE. Trimming removed 0 bases at V and 4 bases at J, with 7 bases between. This CDR3 is built from 13 residues. CDR3 DNA sequence: TGTGCCAGCAGCTTGGCCGTCCGCACTGAAGCTTTCTTT. Protein: CASSLAVRTEAFF.

With respect to this clone: Other nucleotide sequences in the sample specify the same CDR3. This chain connects TRBV5-1 to TRBJ2-7; 9 nucleotides line up with TRBD2. The germline V gene has CDR1 SGHRS and CDR2 YFSETQ. CDR3 length equals 15 residues. J gave up 2 bases and V 0 bases, and 3 bases lay outside the gene matches. CDR3 nucleotides: TGCGCCAGCAGCTTGGGGGGACTAGCAACCTACGAGCAGTACTTC. Amino acid sequence: CASSLGGLATYEQYF.

V and J are TRBV6-6 and TRBJ2-1, with 7 bases identical to TRBD1. Germline CDR1 is MNHNY and CDR2 is SVGAGI (reference sequence). V dropped 0 bases and J dropped 2; count of bases not matched to a gene: 1. The CDR3 has 15 residues. CDR3 DNA sequence: TGTGCCAGCAGTTACTCGGGGACAGCCTACAATGAGCAGTTCTTC. Its translation: CASSYSGTAYNEQFF.

The V and J genes are TRBV7-3 and TRBJ2-2, with D possibly matching TRBD2 (5 bases). Germline V gives CDR1 SGHTA, CDR2 FQGTGA. Trimming shortened V by 2 bases and J by 4 bases, and 14 bases separated the two germline ends. The CDR3 spans 16 residues. CDR3 nucleotides: TGTGCCAGCAGCTTATCTTCCCTAGCTGGCACCGGGGAGCTGTTTTTT. Amino acid sequence: CASSLSSLAGTGELFF.

This clone has more than one count but fewer than ten. The same CDR3 is also encoded by other DNA sequences in this sample. The chain combines TRBV7-3 with TRBJ1-1; perhaps TRBD1 as D (5 bases). Germline V gene data show CDR1 as SGHTA and CDR2 as FQGTGA. Trimming took 2 bases from V and 1 from J, leaving 5 bases between them. CDR3 length: 13 residues. CDR3 nucleotide sequence: TGTGCCAGCAGCTTACAGGGGAACACTGAAGCTTTCTTT. Its translation is CASSLQGNTEAFF.

The V call is TRBV27, the J call TRBJ2-1; the D is unclear. Between the trimmed V and J ends, which lost 3 bases and 2 bases, there was a span of 11 bases. Germline CDR1 MNHEY, CDR2 SMNVEV (reference sequence). The CDR3 length is 15 residues. The CDR3 region has the DNA TGTGCCAGCAGTTTCCAGATAGCTCCCTACAATGAGCAGTTCTTC. Protein product: CASSFQIAPYNEQFF.

The chain joins TRBV9 to TRBJ2-7; 7 bases map to TRBD2. With 4 bases clipped from V and 1 base from J, the junction kept 17 bases outside the gene matches. Germline assignment: CDR1 SGDLS and CDR2 YYNGEE. CDR3 length: 18 residues. This CDR3 is CASSPGGSGRGRSYEQYF. For the CDR3, the DNA is TGTGCCAGCAGCCCTGGGGGTAGCGGGCGAGGGAGGTCCTACGAGCAGTACTTC.

A few counts support this clone. The chain joins TRBV11-2 to TRBJ2-1; D perhaps matches TRBD2 (5 bases). The CDR3 is 16 residues long. The V end was cut by 0 bases, the J end by 4 bases, with 13 bases between. Germline V gene sequence: CDR1 SGHAT, CDR2 FQNNGV. CDR3 nucleotides: TGTGCCAGCAGCTTAGATCGAGGGAAGGCTTACAATGAGCAGTTCTTC. As protein: CASSLDRGKAYNEQFF.

V gene TRBV5-1 combines with J gene TRBJ1-2; TRBD1 matches at 8 bases. Germline lookup yields CDR1 SGHRS and CDR2 YFSETQ. The CDR3 has 15 amino acids. The junction had 9 bases not matched to a gene; V was cut back by 1 base and J by 7 bases. The CDR3 protein is CASSLSGQEGAGYTF. Here the CDR3 DNA reads TGCGCCAGCAGCTTGTCGGGACAGGAAGGGGCTGGCTACACCTTC.

This sequence joins TRBV30 and TRBJ2-2; D may be TRBD1 (6 bases). The germline gives CDR1 GTSNPN, CDR2 SVGIG (reference sequence). The CDR3 is 16 amino acids. The V end was cut by 2 bases, the J end by 0 bases, with 13 bases between. The CDR3 is CAWSWGPSSNTGELFF. CDR3 DNA: TGTGCCTGGAGTTGGGGGCCGTCCTCGAACACCGGGGAGCTGTTTTTT.

V gene TRBV18 combines with J gene TRBJ2-5; 8 bases map to TRBD2. The germline gives CDR1 KGHSH, CDR2 LQKENI. The V gene end was trimmed by 4 bases and the J gene end by 3 bases; junction bases not matched to a gene: 13. This CDR3 contains 17 residues. The CDR3 region is CASSLSPGGTGKETQYF. The CDR3 coding sequence is TGTGCCAGCTCACTCTCCCCGGGAGGGACGGGAAAAGAGACCCAGTACTTC.

J is TRBJ2-7 and V is TRBV25-1; D not certain. Trimming removed 5 bases at V and 2 bases at J, with 10 bases between. Germline loops: CDR1 MGHDK, CDR2 SYGVNS. This CDR3 is 13 amino acids long. The DNA of the CDR3 is TGTGCCAGCAGTAGCCAGGTGACCTACGAGCAGTACTTC. Amino acid sequence: CASSSQVTYEQYF.

The rearrangement links TRBV30 to TRBJ1-1; TRBD1 agrees at 9 bases. Germline V CDR1 and CDR2: GTSNPN, SVGIG (reference sequence). This CDR3 spans 20 amino acids. Trimming took 2 bases from V and 3 from J; bases not matched to a gene: 22. The CDR3 nucleotides are TGTGCCTGGAGTCGAGACAGGGGGAGGAAAGTGTTGAAGGTGGACACTGAAGCTTTCTTT. This gives the protein CAWSRDRGRKVLKVDTEAFF.

There are a few counts of this clone. Here the CDR3 DNA reads TGTGCCAGCAGCCCTGGGACTAGCGGGAGGGCGAGTACGCAGTATTTT. This codes for CASSPGTSGRASTQYF. J is TRBJ2-3 and V is TRBV7-3, with TRBD2 matching 16 bases. J was trimmed by 8 bases and V by 5 bases; bases with no gene match: 7. The CDR3 is made up of 16 amino acids. CDR1 and CDR2 (germline): SGHTA, FQGTGA.

This clone was recorded only once. The genes are TRBV14 and TRBJ2-3; perhaps TRBD1 as D (5 bases). Germline CDR1 and CDR2: SGHDN and FVKESK. The V end was cut by 1 base, the J end by 3 bases, with 23 bases between. The CDR3 covers 19 residues. CDR3 region: CASSQVSAGQAVGTDTQYF. CDR3 nucleotide sequence: TGTGCCAGCAGCCAAGTGTCCGCAGGGCAGGCGGTTGGGACAGATACGCAGTATTTT.

This clone was seen just once. This chain joins TRBV6-1 and TRBJ2-7; TRBD1 is a possible D gene (5 bases). CDR1 MNHNS and CDR2 SASEGT come from the germline V gene. Deletions cut 10 bases from V and 2 bases from J, with 12 bases between. The CDR3 has 12 amino acids. The CDR3 sequence: CATQDRPYEQYF. DNA for the CDR3: TGTGCCACCCAAGACAGACCCTACGAGCAGTACTTC.

This sequence joins TRBV5-3 and TRBJ2-5; 8 positions agree with TRBD2. TRBV5-3 is treated as an ORF (open reading frame) with a function not yet certain. CDR3 length equals 14 residues. V lost 3 bases, J lost 8 bases, and 9 bases stayed unmatched. The CDR3 DNA is TGTGCCAGAAGCTGGGACTTCGGGGGGGCCACCCAGTACTTC. Its protein is CARSWDFGGATQYF.

The chain couples TRBV28 to TRBJ2-1; TRBD1 agrees at 9 bases. The J segment lost 9 bases and the V segment lost 2 bases, leaving 2 bases of the junction unmatched. The CDR3 totals 13 residues. CDR1 is MDHEN, CDR2 SYDVKM, per germline. CDR3 in amino acids: CASSLPTGGEQFF. CDR3 bases: TGTGCCAGCAGTTTACCGACAGGGGGTGAGCAGTTCTTC.

J is TRBJ2-1 and V is TRBV19, with 12 bases matching TRBD2. The V and J ends lost 6 bases and 6 bases, in that order; junction bases with no gene match: 6. The CDR3 sequence is 15 residues long. Germline CDR1 LNHDA, CDR2 SQIVND (reference sequence). CDR3 bases: TGTGCCAGTAGGACTAGCGGGAGCCCCCTCAATGAGCAGTTCTTC. It translates to CASRTSGSPLNEQFF.